This T cell receptor beta chain was documented in a study of technical replicates of blood from several donors. Assay: immunoSEQ multiplex PCR; the TCRdb copy retains only in-frame clones and omits some. The sample has about 68,000 clones, 95% to 97% seen once. The CDR3 spans 15 residues. Trimming took 2 bases from V and 3 from J, leaving 13 bases between them. Germline CDR1 reads SGHTA; CDR2 reads FQGTGA. This chain links TRBV7-3 with TRBJ1-1; D uncertain. This TCR came from a human donor in good health. Material: T cells isolated from PBMCs. The CDR3 DNA sequence: TGTGCCAGCAGCTTAGGCCCCCTTTTGGACACTGAAGCTTTCTTT. This translates into CASSLGPLLDTEAFF. Based on the CDR3 plus reference TRBV7-3 and TRBJ1-1, the full variable domain is GAGVSQTPSNKVTEKGKYVELRCDPISGHTALYWYRQSLGQGPEFLIYFQGTGAADDSGLPNDRFFAVRPEGSVSTLKIQRTERGDSAVYLCASSLGPLLDTEAFFGQGTRLTVV.